This T cell receptor beta chain was profiled in a study of blood T cell repertoires in COVID-19. In the study's own analysis: The authors estimated nucleated cell counts from reference gene primer amplification. The method was immunoSEQ multiplex PCR; TCRdb's version includes in-frame clones alone and lacks a portion of them. V and J calls and clone size are those listed in that table; D and trimming were worked out from the DNA. Of about 130,000 clones listed, roughly 80% were seen once; the top ten hold about 20%. This CDR3 has 14 amino acids. Germline V CDR1 and CDR2: SGHNT, YENEEA. V was pared by 2 bases and J by 4 bases, with 11 bases between. Two negative PCRs, clearance, or symptom resolution were required of recovered Cohort 3 donors.

The receptor comes from a man aged 25-45 years who had recovered from COVID-19. Material for sequencing was PBMCs or T cells enriched from blood (not recorded which). The V and J genes are TRBV11-3 and TRBJ2-5; D possibly corresponds to TRBD2 (7 bases). The CDR3 reads CASSLRGGIETQYF. In DNA form, the CDR3 reads TGTGCCAGCAGCTTACGCGGGGGCATAGAGACCCAGTACTTC.